This T cell receptor beta chain was recorded in a study of CXCR3-negative and CXCR3-positive naive CD8 T cells. Per the germline V gene, CDR1 is DFQATT and CDR2 is SNEGSKA (reference sequence). This CDR3 is built from 16 residues. The authors made the TRB cDNA libraries by 5' RACE using UMI labels. One entry per CDR3 protein, without DNA, is what TCRdb gives after re-calling the 5' RACE reads. This sample's clone table lists over 100,000 distinct CDR3 sequences. The receptor was isolated from a human donor in good health. Some clones in this sample may be carry-over from other donors' samples. The specimen was naive CXCR3- CD8+ T cells from blood. The subset is: CD45RO-CCR7+CD27+CD95- naive CD8+ T cells lacking CXCR3 (TNR3-). The V and J genes are TRBV20-1 and TRBJ2-1; TCRdb proposes TRBD1, but this gene call is untestable without DNA. CDR3 in amino acids: CSARDENRGLWNEQFF.